Below are 25 T cell receptor beta chains sequenced from a single sample in a study of blood T cell repertoires in COVID-19. Clones were read by immunoSEQ multiplex PCR, and TCRdb kept only the in-frame ones, dropping some. The sample yields 220,000 or so clones, about 84% seen once. The material sequenced was PBMCs or T cells enriched from blood (not recorded which). The receptor source for this set is a woman aged 45 to 65 who had recovered from COVID-19.

The chain joins TRBV5-3 to TRBJ2-7; the match to TRBD1 covers 10 bases. Being an ORF, TRBV5-3 has a function that is uncertain. This CDR3 is 16 amino acids long. Trimming removed 5 bases from V and 6 bases from J; junction bases left unmatched: 14. Here the CDR3 DNA reads TGTGCCAGAAGTTATAACCCCGGGACAGGGGACCTCGAGCAGTACTTC. It specifies CARSYNPGTGDLEQYF.

The CDR3, as DNA: TGTGCCAGCAGCTTAAGAGGCGGGGCAGATACGCAGTATTTT. This encodes CASSLRGGADTQYF. J is TRBJ2-3 and V is TRBV7-3, with D possibly TRBD2 on 6 matching bases. CDR3 size: 14 residues. Germline CDR1 and CDR2: SGHTA and FQGTGA. The V end lost 1 base, the J end lost 4 bases, and 9 bases lay between the germline ends.

The chain couples TRBV30 to TRBJ2-7; D not resolved. The CDR3 covers 11 residues. Germline CDR1 and CDR2: GTSNPN and SVGIG (reference sequence). The ends were cut back, 4 bases at V and 4 bases at J, with 8 bases in the middle. CDR3 DNA: TGTGCCTGGACTCACATGTACGAGCAGTACTTC. Encoded protein: CAWTHMYEQYF.

This clone was seen a single time. This chain connects TRBV28 to TRBJ1-2, with TRBD1 matching 7 bases. This CDR3 region has 12 residues. In germline, CDR1 is MDHEN, CDR2 SYDVKM. V gave up 4 bases and J gave up 8 bases; unmatched junction bases: 4. DNA for the CDR3: TGTGCCAGCAGTTCCACAGGGGACGGCTACACCTTC. This encodes CASSSTGDGYTF.

The CDR3 DNA reads as TGTGCCAGCAGCCCCCAGGGGACAGGGGTGAACACTGAAGCTTTCTTT. Protein product: CASSPQGTGVNTEAFF. The chain is built from TRBV7-8 and TRBJ1-1; 10 bases map to TRBD1. The junction had 6 bases not matched to a gene; V was cut back by 5 bases and J by 0 bases. Germline loops: CDR1 SGHVS, CDR2 FQNEAQ. The CDR3 consists of 16 residues.

The rearrangement uses TRBV11-3 and TRBJ2-5; D ambiguous. The CDR3 is 15 residues long. CDR1 SGHNT and CDR2 YENEEA come from the germline V gene. Trimming cost V 1 base and J 5 bases, with 14 bases left between them. The CDR3 spells CASSLGAQLTETQYF. CDR3 DNA: TGTGCCAGCAGCTTAGGGGCCCAATTGACGGAGACCCAGTACTTC. The variable domain in full, completed from reference TRBV11-3 and TRBJ2-5, reads EAGVVQSPRYKIIEKKQPVAFWCNPISGHNTLYWYLQNLGQGPELLIRYENEEAVDDSQLPKDRFSAERLKGVDSTLKIQPAELGDSAVYLCASSLGAQLTETQYFGPGTRLLVL.

V and J are TRBV12-3 or TRBV12-4 and TRBJ1-1; D not resolved. CDR3 length equals 13 residues. Trimming removed 3 bases from V and 1 base from J, with 6 bases in between. CDR3 nucleotide sequence: TGTGCCAGCAGTTTGTCACAGAACACTGAAGCTTTCTTT. The encoded protein is CASSLSQNTEAFF.

The rearrangement joins TRBV27 to TRBJ1-2; D is uncertain. Germline loops: CDR1 MNHEY, CDR2 SMNVEV (reference sequence). The CDR3 covers 14 residues. V shed 10 bases and J shed 0 bases, with 15 bases lying between them. The CDR3 reads CATHTTGSNYGYTF. The CDR3 DNA sequence: TGTGCCACCCACACAACCGGGTCTAACTATGGCTACACCTTC.

The V gene is TRBV7-9, the J gene TRBJ2-3; TRBD2 matches 9 bases. CDR3 size: 17 residues. CDR1 SEHNR and CDR2 FQNEAQ come from the germline V gene (reference sequence). Trimming removed 5 bases from V and 6 bases from J; junction bases left unmatched: 15. CDR3 DNA: TGTGCCAGCAGCCCATGGGCGGGAGGGCCCGTTTCGGATACGCAGTATTTT. It yields the protein CASSPWAGGPVSDTQYF.

This clone was detected only once. This chain uses TRBV4-2 with TRBJ2-1; 10 nucleotides align to TRBD1. Germline-derived CDR1 and CDR2 are LGHNA and YNFKEQ. Germline trimming cut 3 bases from V and 4 bases from J; bases unmatched to any gene: 6. CDR3 size: 16 residues. The CDR3 DNA follows: TGTGCCAGCAGCCACCCGGGACAGGGGAAATACAATGAGCAGTTCTTC. Its protein is CASSHPGQGKYNEQFF.

A word on this clone: An end of the junction does not agree with germline; a read error may underlie this. This chain joins TRBV11-2 and TRBJ2-2; possible D gene TRBD2, 6 bases. The CDR3 sequence is 14 residues long. Per the germline V gene, CDR1 is SGHAT and CDR2 is FQNNGV. Here the CDR3 DNA reads TGTGCCAGCAGTTCCAGACTAGGCCACCGGGGAGCTGTTTTT. Translating it yields CASSSRLGHRGAVF.

This clone was detected a few times. The DNA for the CDR3 is TGTGCCAGCAGCCCCGCAGGCAGCACTCCCTATGGCTACACCTTC. This translates into CASSPAGSTPYGYTF. The chain couples TRBV7-2 to TRBJ1-2, with no clear D. In germline, CDR1 is SGHTA, CDR2 FQGNSA. Trimming shortened V by 5 bases and J by 4 bases, and 17 bases separated the two germline ends. The CDR3 extends over 15 amino acids. The entire variable domain, with the rest obtained from reference TRBV7-2 and TRBJ1-2, is as follows: GAGVSQSPSNKVTEKGKDVELRCDPISGHTALYWYRQSLGQGLEFLIYFQGNSAPDKSGLPSDRFSAERTGGSVSTLTIQRTQQEDSAVYLCASSPAGSTPYGYTFGSGTRLTVV.

The chain recombines TRBV27 with TRBJ2-2; 9 bases align to TRBD1. V lost 7 bases, J lost 5 bases, and 5 bases stayed unmatched. The germline gives CDR1 MNHEY, CDR2 SMNVEV (reference sequence). The CDR3 runs 14 residues. CDR3 sequence reads: CASTGQGLTGELFF. As DNA, the CDR3 is TGTGCCAGCACCGGACAGGGGTTAACCGGGGAGCTGTTTTTT.

The chain combines TRBV4-3 with TRBJ2-1; D is perhaps TRBD2 (5 bases). Germline assignment: CDR1 LGHNA and CDR2 YSLEER. V gave up 4 bases and J gave up 6 bases, with 13 bases separating them. The length of the CDR3 is 14 residues. The CDR3 loop reads CASSRLYSANEQFF. Here the CDR3 DNA reads TGCGCCAGCAGCCGACTATACTCCGCCAATGAGCAGTTCTTC.

This sequence joins TRBV18 and TRBJ2-2; 7 bases fit TRBD1. The J segment lost 5 bases and the V segment lost 0 bases, leaving 6 bases of the junction unmatched. CDR1 and CDR2 (germline): KGHSH, LQKENI. The CDR3 is made up of 16 amino acids. The CDR3 is CASSPPGQRLTGELFF. DNA of the CDR3: TGTGCCAGCTCACCACCGGGACAGAGATTGACCGGGGAGCTGTTTTTT.

A word on this clone: In the same sample, other DNA sequences code for this CDR3. The chain employs TRBV11-2 and TRBJ1-2; TRBD1 matches 7 bases. The ends lost 3 bases at V and 4 bases at J; junction bases unmatched: 2. The CDR3 runs to 13 residues. CDR1 SGHAT and CDR2 FQNNGV come from the germline V gene. The chain's CDR3 is CASSLGQIYGYTF. The CDR3 DNA is TGTGCCAGCAGCTTGGGACAGATCTATGGCTACACCTTC.

This chain uses TRBV28 with TRBJ2-1; D may be TRBD1 (5 bases). V lost 4 bases to trimming and J lost 9 bases, with 10 bases between them. CDR3 length: 12 amino acids. The V gene's germline CDR1 is MDHEN and CDR2 SYDVKM. In DNA, the CDR3 is TGTGCCAGCAGTTGGGGCGTTGGTGAGCAGTTCTTC. Translation: CASSWGVGEQFF.

This chain connects TRBV6-5 to TRBJ2-7; possibly TRBD1 for D (6 bases). CDR1 and CDR2 from the germline V gene are MNHEY and SVGAGI. The CDR3 runs 15 residues. V lost 6 bases and J lost 5, with 20 bases in between. CDR3 sequence reads: CASRRTVFWDNEQYF. CDR3 in DNA: TGTGCCAGCAGGAGGACGGTGTTCTGGGACAACGAGCAGTACTTC.

This clone was found many times. The chain employs TRBV2 and TRBJ1-2; D remains unclear. Between the trimmed V and J ends, which lost 6 bases and 7 bases, there was a span of 9 bases. Germline CDR1 SNHLY, CDR2 FYNNEI. The CDR3 length is 11 residues. This CDR3 reads CASRSGVGYTF. The CDR3, as DNA: TGTGCCAGCAGGTCCGGGGTTGGCTACACCTTC.

This clone was picked up one time. The chain links TRBV6-5 to TRBJ1-3; 9 nucleotides agree with TRBD1. V was pared by 2 bases and J by 2 bases, with 1 base of the junction left unmatched. The CDR3 spans 15 residues. CDR1 is MNHEY and CDR2 is SVGAGI in the germline V gene. CDR3 bases: TGTGCCAGCAGTTACCGGGACAGGGCTGGAAACACCATATATTTT. Its protein product is CASSYRDRAGNTIYF.

The chain couples TRBV9 to TRBJ2-3; TRBD1 is a possible D gene (5 bases). The CDR3 totals 12 residues. Germline V gene sequence: CDR1 SGDLS, CDR2 YYNGEE. V was cut by 4 bases and J by 10 bases, with 13 bases left in between. The CDR3 sequence is CASSPIQGAQYF. The CDR3 coding sequence is TGTGCCAGCAGCCCGATACAAGGGGCGCAGTATTTT.

The V gene is TRBV20-1, the J gene TRBJ2-5; no clear D. This CDR3 region has 11 residues. Germline-derived CDR1 and CDR2 are DFQATT and SNEGSKA (reference sequence). The V gene lost 4 bases and the J gene lost 5 bases, with 8 bases spanning the gap. CDR3 in DNA: TGCAGTGCTAATAACTTTGAGACCCAGTACTTC. This codes for CSANNFETQYF.

This sequence joins TRBV15 and TRBJ2-1; 12 bases line up with TRBD2. The CDR3 loop spans 16 amino acids. Germline V lookup: CDR1 LNHNV, CDR2 YYDKDF (reference sequence). V lost 0 bases, J lost 9 bases, and 6 bases stayed unmatched. The CDR3 loop reads CATSRDPASGRGEQFF. DNA for the CDR3: TGTGCCACCAGCAGAGATCCGGCTAGCGGGAGGGGTGAGCAGTTCTTC. The full variable domain, in which reference TRBV15 and TRBJ2-1 provide the parts outside the CDR3, is DAMVIQNPRYQVTQFGKPVTLSCSQTLNHNVMYWYQQKSSQAPKLLFHYYDKDFNNEADTPDNFQSRRPNTSFCFLDIRSPGLGDTAMYLCATSRDPASGRGEQFFGPGTRLTVL.

For the CDR3, the DNA is TGCGCCAGCAGCCTTGGGTTTAAGGGACTAGCGTCCTACGAGCAGTACTTC. It specifies CASSLGFKGLASYEQYF. The chain couples TRBV4-3 to TRBJ2-7, with 10 bases aligning to TRBD2. The CDR3 spans 17 residues. The germline V gene encodes CDR1 LGHNA and CDR2 YSLEER. Trimming removed 4 bases from V and 1 base from J; junction bases left unmatched: 10.

The rearrangement uses TRBV7-3 and TRBJ2-2; 8 bases line up with TRBD1. The junction had 7 bases not matched to a gene; V was cut back by 6 bases and J by 4 bases. Germline loops: CDR1 SGHTA, CDR2 FQGTGA. This CDR3 region has 15 residues. The CDR3 coding sequence is TGTGCCAGCAGTTCCTCCGGGACAGGCACCGGGGAGCTGTTTTTT. Translating it yields CASSSSGTGTGELFF.